The sequence of this TCR beta chain was determined in a study of shared clonotypes between healthy human individuals (dated by TCRdb to 2020 to 2022). The study in broad terms: Three men and a couple of women, aged 18 to 49 years, made up the cohort. For each donor, CD4 naive and CD4 memory were each given three plates, CD8 naive was given two plates, and CD8 memory was given one plate. To estimate repertoire size and how much clonotypes are shared between individuals, the study performed deep sequencing of blood TCR repertoires from roughly five healthy adults. Libraries were prepared and TCR repertoires were sequenced by different laboratories using diverse techniques, in order to increase sequencing depth and limit assay-specific biases. Leukapheresis yielded between about 0.85 and 10 billion PBMCs per donor. Study-wide findings and limitations: Sharing across a handful of donors was observed for around 5% of naive CD4, under 4% of naive CD8, 2% to 2.5% of memory CD4, and around 0.4% of memory CD8 clonotypes. Compared with non-shared clonotypes, clonotypes shared by all four sorted-subset donors had higher generation probabilities. Estimated clonotype richness was generally larger for naive than for memory subsets. Sampling was restricted to blood, and TCR repertoires in tissues likely differ from the TCR repertoires found in blood. Rarefaction of sorted-subset datasets indicated incomplete sequencing despite the large sequencing depth. Pairwise subsampling led to the expectation that sequencing depth would affect the degree of clonotype sharing among donors. The genetic and exposure-history diversity represented was limited by the small number of donors.

TCR CDR3 regions were amplified from genomic DNA by multiplex PCR using the deep immunoSEQ assay. Extracted genomic DNA from each cell subset was distributed evenly across all wells of several immunoSEQ 96-well plates, and each plate was treated as a replicate. For sorted subsets, roughly 200 ng genomic DNA, equal to 30,000 to 35,000 T cell genomes, was loaded into each replicate PCR. Purified libraries were measured with a Qubit 3.0 fluorometer, size-checked on a Bioanalyzer 2100, and measured again with the KAPA Library Quantification kit. Every immunoSEQ 96-well plate was sequenced on a dedicated single-read 150-cycle Illumina NextSeq 550 flow cell. Turning to the authors' computational methods: Because the immunoSEQ output held only junctional sequences and lacked quality scores, the filtering could not match the filtering applied to full-length reads. Sequences were annotated with PyIR, a Python wrapper for IgBLAST v1.9, and V/J genes and CDR3 were assigned using IMGT germline references. Any read was removed if the V/J assignment was weak (E-value above 1e-6), the CDR3 was missing, or the read contained stop codons, out-of-frame junctions, or ambiguous translated residues. V3J clonotypes were defined by identical inferred V gene, J gene, and CDR3 amino acid sequence. To compute the percentage overlap between repertoires, the number of shared unique clonotypes was divided by the size of the smaller repertoire. Repertoire richness was assessed with RTK rarefaction, the Chao1 estimator, and Recon v2.1 estimates of unobserved clonotypes. Generation probabilities were computed with OLGA for all TCRbeta clonotypes obtained by the gDNA method from several donors. In TCRdb, the immuneACCESS table is reduced to in-frame sequences with V and J assigned. These tables do not hold every clone; where another copy was compared, an unresolved V gene accounts for under half, and the others remain unexplained. V and J calls plus clone size are reproduced from that table; the DNA served to infer D and trimming. This sample is represented by just over 2,000,000 clones; 85% to 95% of them were singletons. Approximately 1.2% of the sample is in the top ten clones.

As for this clone: The antigen it recognizes is unknown. Per-nucleotide qualities are absent, and no much larger clonotype sits a single base away.

The CDR3 sequence holds 12 residues, the cysteine and phenylalanine included. Only CDR3 DNA is held: 36 bases, read in frame from base 1. Trimming at the junction amounts to 3 bases on V and 6 bases on J, and the germline ends lie 8 bases apart. The germline V gene (reference sequence) supplies CDR1 SEHNR and CDR2 FQNEAQ. CD8 naive samples consisted of CD45RO-negative cells that were positively selected for CCR7, yielding a CD45RA+CCR7+ population without TemRA cells. The donors were healthy, HIV-negative adults with no recently reported acute infections or vaccinations. Every donor was a Caucasian adult living in Nashville, Tennessee, USA. Blood was obtained by leukapheresis, after which PBMCs were separated by Ficoll-Histopaque density gradient centrifugation and cryopreserved in liquid nitrogen vapor phase. Analytical flow cytometry was used to check the purity and quantity of each magnetically sorted T cell population. Genomic DNA was isolated from each sorted fraction and quantified by UV absorbance on a Nanodrop 2000c.

The V gene is TRBV7-9 and the J gene is TRBJ1-1; no D gene call is confident. The TCR sequence derives from a man between 18 and 29 years old in good health. What was sequenced was naive CD8+ T cells sorted from blood. The cell subset or site label here, explained by the study, means: CD45RA+CCR7+. This receptor carries the CDR3 CASSLMGPEAFF. The sequenced DNA is TGTGCCAGCAGCTTGATGGGCCCTGAAGCTTTCTTT.